This TCR beta chain derives from a study of T cell responses to AZD1222 COVID-19 vaccine. Study observations and caveats: Reportedly, nearly half of unique spike TCRs recognized epitopes outside B.1.351/B.1.1.7 mutations. Researchers report vaccine-associated CD4 TCRs spanning spike, with dominance at 160-218 and 743-854. Donors in the cohort were predominantly white British and more often female, and clonal diversity was possibly underestimated.

Worth noting for this clone: Its specificity is unknown.

V lost 4 bases and J 6 bases, leaving 6 bases between the germline ends. CDR1 SQVTM and CDR2 ANQGSEA come from the germline V gene. The length of the CDR3 is 10 residues. TCRdb's table, derived via immunoSEQ multiplex PCR, lists solely in-frame clones and lacks some. The repertoire holds approximately 140,000 clones, with roughly 94% as singletons. Sequencing used peripheral blood, obtained on day 0 of AZD1222 vaccination. The receptor's source is an adult in good health. V and J are TRBV29-1 and TRBJ1-1; D gene unclear. Here the CDR3 reads CSVVASEAFF. The CDR3 DNA follows: TGCAGCGTTGTTGCGTCTGAAGCTTTCTTT.